This T cell receptor (beta chain) is from a study of Ad26.COV2.S vaccination and SARS-CoV-2 variants. Study-level background: Ad26.COV2.S was injected intramuscularly once or twice, 56 days apart.

The repertoire was sequenced with immunoSEQ multiplex PCR; TCRdb's copy has only in-frame clones and lacks some. The sample records around 450,000 clones, about 91% being singletons. Broader study findings: Using TCR breadth and depth analyses may have led to underestimated total T cell responses.

This clone came up once. Its antigen is unknown. Noted treatment: around 19 received Ad26.COV2.S at low or high dose, single or two shots; five or six received placebo; per-sample allocation not given. Following the first vaccine or placebo injection, samples were taken on day 63. This person who donated was an adult of 18-55 years in Boston. An Ad26 vector was used to express Wuhan-strain SARS-CoV-2 spike as the vaccine. The sequence was collected from a person aged 18 to 65 who received the Ad26.COV2.S COVID-19 vaccine or a placebo. The specimen comprised peripheral blood, sampled in a trial of Ad26.COV2.S vaccine versus placebo.

DNA for the CDR3: TGTGCCAGCAGCTTAGCTTTGGGGCGGGAAAAACTGTTTTTT. This codes for CASSLALGREKLFF. The chain uses TRBV7-8 and TRBJ1-4; tentative D call: TRBD1 (5 bases). The CDR3 has 14 residues. In germline, CDR1 is SGHVS, CDR2 FQNEAQ. Trimming took off 0 bases at V and 8 bases at J, with 10 bases between the two ends.